The rows below give T cell receptor beta chains drawn from one sample of a study of neurological immune-mediated disorders. MiXCR, run by TCRdb on the 5' RACE reads, gives a single entry per CDR3 protein. The sample lists about 48,000 distinct CDR3 sequences, less than 2% seen once, with around 2% in the top ten. Material: PBMCs. All receptors come from a woman aged 35 to 49 with multiple sclerosis. CDR3s include the opening cysteine and the closing phenylalanine or tryptophan. Each record gives: J gene, V gene, D gene, clone size, CDR3 length, CDR3 DNA, CDR3 protein. D genes are given only for firm matches. The size field is filled for only some rows; it gives once, few, many or a size class.

TRBJ2-2 | TRBV4-1 | TRBD1 | many | 15 | TGCGCCAGCAGTCGGACAGGGGCGAACACCGGGGAGCTGTTTTTT | CASSRTGANTGELFF
TRBJ1-1 | TRBV6-6 | - | many | 14 | TGTGCCAGCAGCCCACAGGTCTCTGGCACTGAAGCTTTCTTT | CASSPQVSGTEAFF
TRBJ1-1 | TRBV6-4 | - | many | 13 | TGTGCCAGCAGTTATAGGTTAAACACTGAAGCTTTCTTT | CASSYRLNTEAFF
TRBJ2-7 | TRBV7-8 | - | many | 14 | TGTGCCAGCAGCTTAGGGACGGGATACTACGAGCAGTACTTC | CASSLGTGYYEQYF
TRBJ2-1 | TRBV29-1 | - | many | 12 | TGCAGCGTTGAAAAGGCCTACAATGAGCAGTTCTTC | CSVEKAYNEQFF
TRBJ1-2 | TRBV7-2 | - | many | 12 | TGTGCCAGCAGCCCAGCTGGGGATGGCTACACCTTC | CASSPAGDGYTF
TRBJ2-1 | TRBV5-1 | - | many | 13 | TGCGCCAGCAGTTTTGGGGATTTCAATGAGCAGTTCTTC | CASSFGDFNEQFF
TRBJ1-2 | TRBV19 | - | many | 13 | TGTGCCAGTACCCAGGCGGGAGTTGATGGCTACACCTTC | CASTQAGVDGYTF
TRBJ2-1 | TRBV10-3 | TRBD2 | - | 14 | TGTGCCATCAGATCGGTAGCGGGGGGGAAAGCGCAGTTCTTC | CAIRSVAGGKAQFF
TRBJ2-1 | TRBV11-2 | TRBD2 | many | 16 | TGTGCCAGCAGCCTTAGACCCAGCGGGGGGTACAATGAGCAGTTCTTC | CASSLRPSGGYNEQFF
TRBJ1-2 | TRBV5-1 | TRBD1 | many | 15 | TGCGCCAGCAGCCAGAACAGGGGGCGCGACTATGGCTACACCTTC | CASSQNRGRDYGYTF
TRBJ1-2 | TRBV24-1 | - | many | 14 | TGTGCCACCAGTGATCCTGGACAAAACTATGGCTACACCTTC | CATSDPGQNYGYTF
TRBJ1-2 | TRBV20-1 | - | many | 13 | TGCAGTGCTAGAGACAGCACTAACTATGGCTACACCTTC | CSARDSTNYGYTF
TRBJ2-1 | TRBV10-3 | TRBD2 | many | 18 | TGTGCCATCAGTGAGATTAATCCTCTAAGCGGGGGGTACAATGAGCAGTTCTTC | CAISEINPLSGGYNEQFF
TRBJ1-2 | TRBV6-6 | - | - | 14 | TGTGCCAGCAGTTACCCAGAGTCCCTTTATGGCTACACCTTC | CASSYPESLYGYTF
TRBJ1-1 | TRBV5-1 | - | many | 14 | TGCGCCAGCAGCTTGGCCGTGGGGAGCACTGAAGCTTTCTTT | CASSLAVGSTEAFF
TRBJ2-7 | TRBV5-1 | - | many | 14 | TGCGCCAGCAGCTTAGGACAGCGCGCGGGGGAGCAGTACTTC | CASSLGQRAGEQYF
TRBJ2-3 | TRBV25-1 | TRBD2 | many | 17 | TGTGCCAGCAGTTTCCCCGCGGGAGGGCTCGGACCAGATACGCAGTATTTT | CASSFPAGGLGPDTQYF
TRBJ1-2 | TRBV2 | - | many | 12 | TGTGCCAGCAGGACACCGAACTATGGCTACACCTTC | CASRTPNYGYTF
TRBJ2-3 | TRBV12-3/TRBV12-4 | - | few | 13 | TGTGCCAGCAGTCGGGGGCCTGTAGATACGCAGTATTTT | CASSRGPVDTQYF
TRBJ1-3 | TRBV12-3/TRBV12-4 | - | many | 17 | TGTGCCAGCAGTTTCCGCCCCGCGCCGTTATCTGGAAACATCATATATTTT | CASSFRPAPLSGNIIYF
TRBJ2-7 | TRBV4-1 | - | many | 15 | TGCGCCAGCAGCCGATGGATCGTTTCACTTGGGGAGCAGTACTTC | CASSRWIVSLGEQYF
TRBJ1-1 | TRBV5-1 | - | many | 13 | TGCGCCAGCAGCTTTCCGGGACGAGCTGAAGCTTTCTTT | CASSFPGRAEAFF
TRBJ1-5 | TRBV2 | - | many | 12 | TGTGCCAGCAGTCAAACAGATCAGCCCCAGCATTTT | CASSQTDQPQHF
TRBJ1-2 | TRBV28 | - | many | 13 | TGTGCCAGCAGTTTAACCGGGATCTATGGCTACACCTTC | CASSLTGIYGYTF
TRBJ2-6 | TRBV5-5 | - | many | 17 | TGTGCCAGCAGCTTGGGACAGACTTCCTCTGGGGCCAACGTCCTGACTTTC | CASSLGQTSSGANVLTF
TRBJ2-7 | TRBV7-9 | TRBD2 | many | 14 | TGTGCCAGCAGCTCCCGGACTAGCGGCTACGAGCAGTACTTC | CASSSRTSGYEQYF
TRBJ2-2 | TRBV7-2 | - | many | 15 | TGTGCCAGCAGCTTAGTTCCACAGACTACCGGGGAGCTGTTTTTT | CASSLVPQTTGELFF
TRBJ2-3 | TRBV29-1 | - | many | 13 | TGCAGCGTGGGGGTGACCCCCACAGATACGCAGTATTTT | CSVGVTPTDTQYF
TRBJ2-7 | TRBV11-2 | - | few | 14 | TGTGCCAGCAGCTCCCAAGCCTCGGGTCTCCAGCAGTACTTC | CASSSQASGLQQYF
TRBJ1-2 | TRBV4-2 | TRBD1 | many | 15 | TGTGCCAGCAGCCCTACTTCAGGGGGCGCCGGTGGCTACACCTTC | CASSPTSGGAGGYTF
TRBJ1-6 | TRBV7-9 | - | many | 17 | TGTGCCAGCAGCTTCGTTATGGCGGGGGACCTCAATTCACCCCTCCACTTT | CASSFVMAGDLNSPLHF
TRBJ2-1 | TRBV9 | - | many | 15 | TGTGCCAGCAGCGGGGACGGTGCCTCCTACAATGAGCAGTTCTTC | CASSGDGASYNEQFF
TRBJ1-1 | TRBV18 | TRBD1 | many | 12 | TGTGCCAGCTCCCTCCGGGACAGTGAAGCTTTCTTT | CASSLRDSEAFF
TRBJ1-1 | TRBV20-1 | - | many | 14 | TGCAGTGCTAGAGAAAGAGGGGCTCCCACTGAAGCTTTCTTT | CSARERGAPTEAFF
TRBJ2-6 | TRBV7-6 | - | many | 15 | TGTGCCAGCAGCTTAATTATCTCTGGGGCCAACGTCCTGACTTTC | CASSLIISGANVLTF
TRBJ2-7 | TRBV11-2 | - | many | 15 | TGTGCCAGCAGCTTAGATCTTTCGGACAGCTACGAGCAGTACTTC | CASSLDLSDSYEQYF
TRBJ1-4 | TRBV5-1 | - | many | 14 | TGCGCCAGCAGCTCTGTCGGAGGCAAGGAAAAACTGTTTTTT | CASSSVGGKEKLFF
TRBJ2-7 | TRBV5-1 | TRBD2 | many | 16 | TGCGCCAGCAGCTTGGCCGGGCGGGGGGGCTCCTACGAGCAGTACTTC | CASSLAGRGGSYEQYF
TRBJ1-6 | TRBV5-1 | TRBD1 | many | 14 | TGCGCCAGCAGCTTGGGTCAGGGGGCATCACCCCTCCACTTT | CASSLGQGASPLHF
TRBJ2-7 | TRBV4-2 | TRBD1 | many | 16 | TGTGCCAGCAGCCCAGACCGGGACAGGGTTTTCTACGAGCAGTACTTC | CASSPDRDRVFYEQYF
TRBJ1-1 | TRBV5-1 | - | many | 14 | TGCGCCAGCAGCTTGGTAGGGGCTGGCACTGAAGCTTTCTTT | CASSLVGAGTEAFF
TRBJ2-7 | TRBV5-1 | TRBD1 | many | 14 | TGCGCCAGCAGCCCCATGACAGGGGGCTACGAGCAGTACTTC | CASSPMTGGYEQYF
TRBJ1-2 | TRBV3-1 | - | many | 16 | TGTGCCAGCAGCCAGTCACAGGGAGCGGCTAACTATGGCTACACCTTC | CASSQSQGAANYGYTF
TRBJ2-2 | TRBV2 | - | - | 13 | TGTGCCTGGGGACAATGGTACACCGGGGAGCTGTTTTTT | CAWGQWYTGELFF
TRBJ2-3 | TRBV9 | TRBD2 | many | 15 | TGTGCCAGCAGCCCGGCGGGAGGAGATACAGATACGCAGTATTTT | CASSPAGGDTDTQYF
TRBJ2-1 | TRBV5-1 | - | many | 15 | TGCGCCAGCAGCCTTGGGACGTACTCCTACAATGAGCAGTTCTTC | CASSLGTYSYNEQFF
TRBJ2-3 | TRBV9 | - | many | 15 | TGTGCCAGCAGCGTAGACTATACTAGCACAGATACGCAGTATTTT | CASSVDYTSTDTQYF
TRBJ2-1 | TRBV5-5 | - | many | 15 | TGTGCCAGCAGCTTGAGAGGGGCCGGGGAGAATGAGCAGTTCTTC | CASSLRGAGENEQFF
TRBJ1-2 | TRBV5-1 | - | - | 14 | TGCGCCAGCAGCTTGGCCGCCGAGGGGGATGGCTACACCTTC | CASSLAAEGDGYTF
TRBJ1-5 | TRBV5-1 | TRBD1 | many | 16 | TGCGCCAGCAGCACCCGGACAGGAATGGGCAATCAGCCCCAGCATTTT | CASSTRTGMGNQPQHF
TRBJ2-3 | TRBV20-1 | - | few | 11 | TGCAGTGCTAACGTAGGAGATACGCAGTATTTT | CSANVGDTQYF
TRBJ1-5 | TRBV11-2 | - | many | 15 | TGTGCCAGCAGCTTAGACAGGGGAGGCAATCAGCCCCAGCATTTT | CASSLDRGGNQPQHF
TRBJ1-1 | TRBV7-6 | - | once | 15 | TGTGCCAGCAGCAGGGGACCAGGGTCTGGCACTGAAGCTTTATTT | CASSRGPGSGTEALF
TRBJ2-7 | TRBV5-6 | - | many | 12 | TGTGCCAGCAGCCGCCGGGGCTACGAGCAGTACTTC | CASSRRGYEQYF
TRBJ2-5 | TRBV20-1 | TRBD1 | many | 13 | TGCAGTGCTAGCGGGACAGGGTTGAGGACCCAGTACTTC | CSASGTGLRTQYF
TRBJ1-1 | TRBV20-1 | - | - | 12 | TGCAGTGCTAGACGCAGGGATACTGAAGCTTTCTTT | CSARRRDTEAFF
TRBJ2-2 | TRBV12-3/TRBV12-4 | - | many | 12 | TGTGCCAGCAGTTTAACGGGGGTCGAGCTGTTTTTT | CASSLTGVELFF
TRBJ2-3 | TRBV11-2 | - | many | 14 | TGTGCCAGCAGCTTAGTTCGGGGGTCAGATACGCAGTATTTT | CASSLVRGSDTQYF
TRBJ1-5 | TRBV7-2 | - | many | 14 | TGTGCCAGCAGCCCGGCGGTAGGCAATCAGCCCCAGCATTTT | CASSPAVGNQPQHF